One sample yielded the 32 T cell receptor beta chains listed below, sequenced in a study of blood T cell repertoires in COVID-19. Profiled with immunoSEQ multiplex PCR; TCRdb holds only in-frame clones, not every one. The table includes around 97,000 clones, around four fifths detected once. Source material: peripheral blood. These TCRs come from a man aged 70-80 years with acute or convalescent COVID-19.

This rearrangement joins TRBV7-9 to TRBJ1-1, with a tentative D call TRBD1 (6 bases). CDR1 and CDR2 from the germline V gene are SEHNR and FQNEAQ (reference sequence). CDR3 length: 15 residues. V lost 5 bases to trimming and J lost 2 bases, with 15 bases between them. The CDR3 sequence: CASSGQGLHNTEAFF. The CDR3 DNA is TGTGCCAGCAGCGGCCAGGGGCTCCATAACACTGAAGCTTTCTTT.

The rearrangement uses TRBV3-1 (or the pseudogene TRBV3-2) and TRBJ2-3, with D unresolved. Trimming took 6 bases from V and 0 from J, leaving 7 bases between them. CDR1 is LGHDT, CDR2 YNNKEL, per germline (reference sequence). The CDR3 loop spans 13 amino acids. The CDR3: CASRETSTDTQYF. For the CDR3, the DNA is TGTGCCAGCAGGGAGACTAGCACAGATACGCAGTATTTT.

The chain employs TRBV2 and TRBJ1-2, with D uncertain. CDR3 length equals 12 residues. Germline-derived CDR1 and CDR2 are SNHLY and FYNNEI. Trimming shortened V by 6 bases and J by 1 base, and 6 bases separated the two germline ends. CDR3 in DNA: TGTGCCAGCAGCGGTAGTAACTATGGCTACACCTTC. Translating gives CASSGSNYGYTF.

The DNA for the CDR3 is TGTGCCAGCAGCCAAGAGGAACGGGGAATGATGAACACCGGGGAGCTGTTTTTT. This encodes CASSQEERGMMNTGELFF. The V and J genes are TRBV3-1 (or the pseudogene TRBV3-2) and TRBJ2-2, with a tentative D call TRBD2 (5 bases). This CDR3 region has 18 residues. In germline, CDR1 is LGHDT, CDR2 YNNKEL (reference sequence). Trimming shortened V by 0 bases and J by 1 base, and 15 bases separated the two germline ends.

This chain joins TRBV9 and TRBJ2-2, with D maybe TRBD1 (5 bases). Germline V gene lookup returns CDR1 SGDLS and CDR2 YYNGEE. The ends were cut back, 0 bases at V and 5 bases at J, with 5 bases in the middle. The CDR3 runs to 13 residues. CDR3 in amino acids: CASSVEGTGELFF. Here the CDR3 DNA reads TGTGCCAGCAGCGTAGAGGGGACCGGGGAGCTGTTTTTT.

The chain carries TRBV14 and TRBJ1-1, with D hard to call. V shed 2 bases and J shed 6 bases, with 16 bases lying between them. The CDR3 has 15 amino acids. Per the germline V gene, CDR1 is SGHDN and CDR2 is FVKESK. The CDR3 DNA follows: TGTGCCAGCAGCCAATTTAGTGCTGTGGTGTCTGAAGCTTTCTTT. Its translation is CASSQFSAVVSEAFF. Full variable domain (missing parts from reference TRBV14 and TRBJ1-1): EAGVTQFPSHSVIEKGQTVTLRCDPISGHDNLYWYRRVMGKEIKFLLHFVKESKQDESGMPNNRFLAERTGGTYSTLKVQPAELEDSGVYFCASSQFSAVVSEAFFGQGTRLTVV.

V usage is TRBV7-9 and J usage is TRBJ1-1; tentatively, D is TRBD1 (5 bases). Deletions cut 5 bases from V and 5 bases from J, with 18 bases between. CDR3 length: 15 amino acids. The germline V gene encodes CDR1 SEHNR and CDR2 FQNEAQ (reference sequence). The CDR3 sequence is CASSAKPGMGTEAFF. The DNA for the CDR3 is TGTGCCAGCAGCGCAAAACCAGGGATGGGGACTGAAGCTTTCTTT. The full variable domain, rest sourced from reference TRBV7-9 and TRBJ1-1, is DTGVSQNPRHKITKRGQNVTFRCDPISEHNRLYWYRQTLGQGPEFLTYFQNEAQLEKSRLLSDRFSAERPKGSFSTLEIQRTEQGDSAMYLCASSAKPGMGTEAFFGQGTRLTVV.

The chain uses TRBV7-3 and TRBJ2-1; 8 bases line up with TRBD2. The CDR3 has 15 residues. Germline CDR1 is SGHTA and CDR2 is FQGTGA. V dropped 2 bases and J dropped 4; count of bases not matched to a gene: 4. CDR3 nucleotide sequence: TGTGCCAGCAGCTTAGAGGGACTAGGATACAATGAGCAGTTCTTC. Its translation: CASSLEGLGYNEQFF.

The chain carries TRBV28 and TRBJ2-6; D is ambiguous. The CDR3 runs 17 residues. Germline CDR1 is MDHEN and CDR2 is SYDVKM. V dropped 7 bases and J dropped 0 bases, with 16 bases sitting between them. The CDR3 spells CASTSLVGPSGANVLTF. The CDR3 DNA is TGTGCCAGCACAAGTTTGGTGGGCCCCTCTGGGGCCAACGTCCTGACTTTC. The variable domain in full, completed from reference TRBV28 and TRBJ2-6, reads DVKVTQSSRYLVKRTGEKVFLECVQDMDHENMFWYRQDPGLGLRLIYFSYDVKMKEKGDIPEGYSVSREKKERFSLILESASTNQTSMYLCASTSLVGPSGANVLTFGAGSRLTVL.

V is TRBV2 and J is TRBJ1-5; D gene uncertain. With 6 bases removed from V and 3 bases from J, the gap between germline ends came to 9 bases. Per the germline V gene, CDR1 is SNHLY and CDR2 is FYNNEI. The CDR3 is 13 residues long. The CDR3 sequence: CASSFQANQPQHF. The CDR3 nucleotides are TGTGCCAGCAGCTTCCAGGCCAATCAGCCCCAGCATTTT.

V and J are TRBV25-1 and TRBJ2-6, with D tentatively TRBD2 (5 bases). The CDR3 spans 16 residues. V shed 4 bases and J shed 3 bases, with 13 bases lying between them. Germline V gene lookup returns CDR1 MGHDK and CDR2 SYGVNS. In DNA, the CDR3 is TGTGCCAGCAGTGGACGGGGTATAAGTGGGGCCAACGTCCTGACTTTC. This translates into CASSGRGISGANVLTF.

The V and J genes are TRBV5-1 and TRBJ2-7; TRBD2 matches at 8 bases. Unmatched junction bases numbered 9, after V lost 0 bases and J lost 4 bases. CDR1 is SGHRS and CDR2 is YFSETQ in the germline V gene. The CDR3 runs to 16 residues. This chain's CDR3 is CASSLVSSGGMYEQYF. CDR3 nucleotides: TGCGCCAGCAGCTTGGTTAGCAGCGGGGGTATGTACGAGCAGTACTTC.

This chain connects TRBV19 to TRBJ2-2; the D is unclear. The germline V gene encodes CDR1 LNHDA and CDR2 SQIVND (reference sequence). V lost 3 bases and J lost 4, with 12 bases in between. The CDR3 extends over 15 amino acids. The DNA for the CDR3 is TGTGCCAGTAGTATCCACAGTGCCAGCACCGGGGAGCTGTTTTTT. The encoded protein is CASSIHSASTGELFF.

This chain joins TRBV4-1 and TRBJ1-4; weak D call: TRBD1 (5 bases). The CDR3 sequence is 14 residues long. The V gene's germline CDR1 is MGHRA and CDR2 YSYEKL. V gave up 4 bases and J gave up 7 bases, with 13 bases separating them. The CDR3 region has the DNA TGCGCCAGCAGCCTAAGGGGATACAGTGAAAAACTGTTTTTT. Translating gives CASSLRGYSEKLFF.

CDR3 nucleotides: TGCGCCAGCAGCCGGGCGACGACTAGCGGGAGTTCCGGGGAGCTGTTTTTT. Translated: CASSRATTSGSSGELFF. V usage is TRBV4-1 and J usage is TRBJ2-2; 12 bases agree with TRBD2. Germline lookup yields CDR1 MGHRA and CDR2 YSYEKL. Trimming removed 4 bases from V and 6 bases from J; junction bases left unmatched: 9. The length of the CDR3 is 17 residues.

The CDR3 DNA sequence: TGCGCCAGCGGAATAGCGGGGGGCCGATACAATGAGCAGTTCTTC. This sequence encodes CASGIAGGRYNEQFF. The chain employs TRBV10-2 and TRBJ2-1; 10 bases fit TRBD2. This CDR3 spans 15 amino acids. Per germline, CDR1 WSHSY and CDR2 SAAADI. V shed 8 bases and J 4 bases; nucleotides not matched to a gene: 8.

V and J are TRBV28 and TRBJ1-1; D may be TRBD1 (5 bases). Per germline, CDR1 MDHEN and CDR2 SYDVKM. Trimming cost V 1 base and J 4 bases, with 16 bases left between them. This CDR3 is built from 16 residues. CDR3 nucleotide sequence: TGTGCCAGCAGTTTATTTTATAGTTGGAGGGGCACTGAAGCTTTCTTT. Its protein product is CASSLFYSWRGTEAFF.

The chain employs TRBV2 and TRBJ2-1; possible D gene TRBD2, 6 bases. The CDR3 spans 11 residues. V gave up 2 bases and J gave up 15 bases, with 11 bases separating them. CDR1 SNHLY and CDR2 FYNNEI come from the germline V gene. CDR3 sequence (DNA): TGTGCCAGCAGTGAATATCGGGACTGGTTCTTC. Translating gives CASSEYRDWFF.

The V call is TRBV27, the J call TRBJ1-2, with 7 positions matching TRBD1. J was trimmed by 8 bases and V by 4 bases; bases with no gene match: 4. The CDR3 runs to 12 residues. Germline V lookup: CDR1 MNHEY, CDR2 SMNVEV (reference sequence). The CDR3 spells CASSSGGKGYTF. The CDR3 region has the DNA TGTGCCAGCAGTTCAGGGGGTAAAGGCTACACCTTC.

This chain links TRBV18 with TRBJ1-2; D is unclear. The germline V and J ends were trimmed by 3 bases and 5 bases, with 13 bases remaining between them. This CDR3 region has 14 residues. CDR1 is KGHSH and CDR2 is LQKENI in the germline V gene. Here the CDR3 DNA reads TGTGCCAGCTCACCTCGGGGAATCGGATATGGCTACACCTTC. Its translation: CASSPRGIGYGYTF.

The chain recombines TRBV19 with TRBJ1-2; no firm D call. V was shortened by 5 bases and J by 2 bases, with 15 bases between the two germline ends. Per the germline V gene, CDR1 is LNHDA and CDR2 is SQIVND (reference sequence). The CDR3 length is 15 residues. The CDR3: CASSSWTRGNYGYTF. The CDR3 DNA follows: TGTGCCAGTAGTTCCTGGACCCGCGGGAACTATGGCTACACCTTC.

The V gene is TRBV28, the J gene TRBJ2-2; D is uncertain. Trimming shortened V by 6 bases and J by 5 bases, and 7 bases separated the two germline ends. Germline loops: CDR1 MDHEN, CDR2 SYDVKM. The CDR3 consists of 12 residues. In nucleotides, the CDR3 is TGTGCCAGCAGAGAAACTACCGGGGAGCTGTTTTTT. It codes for CASRETTGELFF.

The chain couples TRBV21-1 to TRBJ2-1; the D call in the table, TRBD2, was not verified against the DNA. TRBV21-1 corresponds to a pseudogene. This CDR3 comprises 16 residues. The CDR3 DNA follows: TGTGCCAGCAGCCGCAGGCGGGAGGGCGCCTACAATGAGCAGTTCTTC. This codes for CASSRRREGAYNEQFF.

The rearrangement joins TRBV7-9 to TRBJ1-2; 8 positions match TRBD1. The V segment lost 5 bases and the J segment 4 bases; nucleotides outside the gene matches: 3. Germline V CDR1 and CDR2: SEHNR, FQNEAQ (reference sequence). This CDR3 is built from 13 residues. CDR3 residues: CASSPGGFYGYTF. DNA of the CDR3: TGTGCCAGCAGCCCAGGGGGCTTCTATGGCTACACCTTC.

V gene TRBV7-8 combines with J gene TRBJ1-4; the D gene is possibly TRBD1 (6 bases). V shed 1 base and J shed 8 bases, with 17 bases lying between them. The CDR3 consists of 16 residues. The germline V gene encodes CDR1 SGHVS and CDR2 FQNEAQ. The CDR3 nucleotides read TGTGCCAGCAGCTTAGACGCTCAGGGGTTCGGAGAAAAACTGTTTTTT. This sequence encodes CASSLDAQGFGEKLFF.

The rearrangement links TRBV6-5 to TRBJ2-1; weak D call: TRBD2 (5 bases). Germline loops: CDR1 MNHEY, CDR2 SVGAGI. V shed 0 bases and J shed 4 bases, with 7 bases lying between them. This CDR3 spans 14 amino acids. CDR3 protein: CASSYSRGYNEQFF. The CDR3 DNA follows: TGTGCCAGCAGTTACTCGAGAGGGTACAATGAGCAGTTCTTC.

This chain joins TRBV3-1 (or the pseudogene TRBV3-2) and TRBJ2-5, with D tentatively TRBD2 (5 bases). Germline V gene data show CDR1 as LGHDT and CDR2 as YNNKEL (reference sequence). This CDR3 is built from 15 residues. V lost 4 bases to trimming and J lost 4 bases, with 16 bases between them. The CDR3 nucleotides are TGTGCCAGCAGCCGCCGCGGGCCCGAGGCAGAGACCCAGTACTTC. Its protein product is CASSRRGPEAETQYF.

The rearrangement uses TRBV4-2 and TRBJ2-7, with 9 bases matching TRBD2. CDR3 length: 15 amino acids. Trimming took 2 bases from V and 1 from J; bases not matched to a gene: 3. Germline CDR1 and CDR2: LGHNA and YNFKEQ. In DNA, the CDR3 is TGTGCCAGCAGCCAACTAGCGGGATTATCCTACGAGCAGTACTTC. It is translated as CASSQLAGLSYEQYF.

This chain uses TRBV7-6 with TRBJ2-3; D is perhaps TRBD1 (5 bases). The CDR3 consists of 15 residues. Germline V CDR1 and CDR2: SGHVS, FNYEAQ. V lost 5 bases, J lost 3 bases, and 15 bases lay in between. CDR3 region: CASSGAISKTDTQYF. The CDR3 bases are TGTGCCAGCAGCGGGGCAATTTCCAAAACAGATACGCAGTATTTT.

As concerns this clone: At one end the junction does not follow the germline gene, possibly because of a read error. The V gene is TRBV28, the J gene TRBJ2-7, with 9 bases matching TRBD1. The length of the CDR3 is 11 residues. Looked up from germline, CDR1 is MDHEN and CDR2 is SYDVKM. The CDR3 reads CASSLGTGTFF. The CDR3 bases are TGTGCCAGCAGTTTAGGGACAGGGACCTTCTTC.

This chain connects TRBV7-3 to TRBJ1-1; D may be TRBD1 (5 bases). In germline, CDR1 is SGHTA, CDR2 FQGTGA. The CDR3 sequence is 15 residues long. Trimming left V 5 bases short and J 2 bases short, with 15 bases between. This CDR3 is CASSNSWTRNTEAFF. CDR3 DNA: TGTGCCAGCAGCAACTCATGGACACGCAACACTGAAGCTTTCTTT.

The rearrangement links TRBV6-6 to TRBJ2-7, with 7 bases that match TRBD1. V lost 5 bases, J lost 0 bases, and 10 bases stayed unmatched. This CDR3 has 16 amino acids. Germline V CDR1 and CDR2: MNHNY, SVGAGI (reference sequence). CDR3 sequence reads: CASSLGTAILSYEQYF. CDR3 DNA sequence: TGTGCCAGCAGTCTCGGGACAGCAATTCTCTCCTACGAGCAGTACTTC.